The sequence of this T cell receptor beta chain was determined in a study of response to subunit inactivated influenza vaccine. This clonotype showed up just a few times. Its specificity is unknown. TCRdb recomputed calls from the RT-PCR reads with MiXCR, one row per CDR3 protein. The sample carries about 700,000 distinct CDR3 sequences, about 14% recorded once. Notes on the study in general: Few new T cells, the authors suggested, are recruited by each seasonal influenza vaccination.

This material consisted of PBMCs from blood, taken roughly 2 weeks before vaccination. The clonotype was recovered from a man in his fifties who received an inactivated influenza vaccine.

CDR3 DNA sequence: TGTGCCAGCAGTTTAATGGGGGAGGGTGAAAAACTGTTTTTT. This sequence encodes CASSLMGEGEKLFF. The V and J genes are TRBV12-3 or TRBV12-4 and TRBJ1-4; D perhaps matches TRBD1 (5 bases). Trimming removed 2 bases at V and 7 bases at J, with 11 bases between. The CDR3 is made up of 14 amino acids.